This T cell receptor beta chain was documented in a study of T cells in Graves' hyperthyroidism and ophthalmopathy. Amplification of TCR beta CDR3 regions was performed using RNA transcripts as template. Researchers ran a first-round RT-PCR on the TCR CDR3 using the HTBI primer set. TCRdb redid the calling of the multiplex PCR reads with MiXCR, one entry per CDR3 protein. The sample includes roughly 500,000 distinct CDR3 sequences, 22% of them seen just once. Germline assignment: CDR1 SGHTA and CDR2 FQGNSA. V lost 7 bases to trimming and J lost 2 bases, with 17 bases between them. This CDR3 contains 15 residues. Disease duration was under 3 months in the ophthalmopathy patients, who also had a Clinical Activity Score of at least 3 and a NOSPECS grade of at least 4. This clonotype appeared a few times.

The receptor was isolated from a woman in her seventies with Graves' ophthalmopathy. The sequencing input was blood. The chain couples TRBV7-2 to TRBJ1-1; D is possibly TRBD1 (5 bases). Here the CDR3 DNA reads TGTGCCAGCACCCTATACATGGGGGGTAACACTGAAGCTTTCTTT. Its translation is CASTLYMGGNTEAFF.